This T cell receptor beta chain was observed in a study of molecular identifiers for immune sequencing clone quantification. Germline CDR1 is DFQATT and CDR2 is SNEGSKA (reference sequence). The CDR3 spans 16 residues. To note about this clonotype: A single base separates this from a much larger clone, so it may be a read error.

TCRdb used MiXCR to reprocess the PCR reads, holding one entry per CDR3 protein. The sample lists approximately 680,000 distinct CDR3 sequences; approximately 24% were seen once. This clonotype was obtained from a human donor in good health. Some libraries in this study had Jurkat cell RNA spiked in. Sequenced input: naive CD8+ T cells from blood, with Jurkat cell RNA spiked in. Indicated subset: FACS-sorted CD8+CD4-CCR7+CD45RA+ naive T cells. The chain carries TRBV20-1 and TRBJ2-3; 8 positions match TRBD1. CDR3 DNA sequence: TGCAGTACTAGCACGCAGGGGGCCCTCGGCACAGATACGCAGTATTTT. The encoded protein is CSTSTQGALGTDTQYF.